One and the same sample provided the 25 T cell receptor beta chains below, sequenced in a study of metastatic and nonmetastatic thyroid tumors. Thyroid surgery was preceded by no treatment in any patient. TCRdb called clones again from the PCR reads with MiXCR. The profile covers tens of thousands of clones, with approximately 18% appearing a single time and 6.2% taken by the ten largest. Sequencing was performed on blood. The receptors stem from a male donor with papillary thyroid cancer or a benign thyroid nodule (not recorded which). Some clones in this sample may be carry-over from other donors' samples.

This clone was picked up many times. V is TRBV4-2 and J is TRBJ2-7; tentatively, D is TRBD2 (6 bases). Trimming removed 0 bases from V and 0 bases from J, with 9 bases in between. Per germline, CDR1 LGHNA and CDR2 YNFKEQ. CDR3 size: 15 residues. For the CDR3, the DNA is TGTGCCAGCAGCCAAGATAGGGAGGACTCCTACGAGCAGTACTTC. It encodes CASSQDREDSYEQYF.

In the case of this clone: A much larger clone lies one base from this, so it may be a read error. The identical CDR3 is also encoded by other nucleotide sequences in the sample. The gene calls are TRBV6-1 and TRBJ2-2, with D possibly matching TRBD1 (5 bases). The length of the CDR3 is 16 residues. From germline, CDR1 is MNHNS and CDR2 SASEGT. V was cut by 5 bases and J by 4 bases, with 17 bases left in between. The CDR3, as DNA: TGTGCCAGCAGTCCCTTCACAGGTGAGGTCACCGGGGAGCTGTTTTTT. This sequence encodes CASSPFTGEVTGELFF.

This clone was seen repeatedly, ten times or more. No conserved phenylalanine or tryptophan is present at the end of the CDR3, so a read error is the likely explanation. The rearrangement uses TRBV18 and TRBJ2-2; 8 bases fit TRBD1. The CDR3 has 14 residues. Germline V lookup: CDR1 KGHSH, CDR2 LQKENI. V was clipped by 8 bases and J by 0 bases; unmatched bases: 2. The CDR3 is CASEQGANTGELFS. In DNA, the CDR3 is TGTGCCAGCGAACAGGGGGCGAACACCGGGGAGCTGTTTTCT.

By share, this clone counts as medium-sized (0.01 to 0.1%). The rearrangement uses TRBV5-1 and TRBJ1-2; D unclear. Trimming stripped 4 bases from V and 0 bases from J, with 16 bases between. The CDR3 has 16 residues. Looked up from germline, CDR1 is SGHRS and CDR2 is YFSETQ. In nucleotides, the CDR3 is TGCGCCAGCAGCGAAGTCGGACGGGCCGCTAACTATGGCTACACCTTC. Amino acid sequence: CASSEVGRAANYGYTF.

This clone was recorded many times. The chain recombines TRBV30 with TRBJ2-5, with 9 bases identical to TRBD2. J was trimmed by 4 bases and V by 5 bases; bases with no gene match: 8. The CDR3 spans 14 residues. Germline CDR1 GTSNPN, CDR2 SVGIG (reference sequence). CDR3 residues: CAWCAGGAGETQYF. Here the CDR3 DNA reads TGTGCCTGGTGCGCGGGGGGGGCGGGAGAGACCCAGTACTTC.

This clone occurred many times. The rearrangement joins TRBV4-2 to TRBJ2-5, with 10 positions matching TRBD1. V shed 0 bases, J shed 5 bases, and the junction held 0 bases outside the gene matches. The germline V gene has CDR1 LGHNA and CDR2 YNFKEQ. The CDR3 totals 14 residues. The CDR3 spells CASSQEDRGETQYF. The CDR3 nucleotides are TGTGCCAGCAGCCAAGAGGACAGGGGGGAGACCCAGTACTTC.

The CDR3 DNA reads as TGTGCCAACATCCCCACCCCGGTGGATACGCAGTATTTT. Amino acids: CANIPTPVDTQYF. The rearrangement uses TRBV7-3 and TRBJ2-3; no clear D. V was trimmed by 10 bases and J by 6 bases, leaving 17 bases between them. The CDR3 covers 13 residues. Germline lookup yields CDR1 SGHTA and CDR2 FQGTGA.

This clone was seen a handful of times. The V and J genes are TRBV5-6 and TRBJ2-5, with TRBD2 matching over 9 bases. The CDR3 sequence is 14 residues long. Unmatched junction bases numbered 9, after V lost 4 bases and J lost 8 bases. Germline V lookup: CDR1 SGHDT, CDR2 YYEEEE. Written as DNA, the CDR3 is TGTGCCAGCAGCCCGGGACTAGCTGTCGATACCCAGTACTTC. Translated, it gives CASSPGLAVDTQYF.

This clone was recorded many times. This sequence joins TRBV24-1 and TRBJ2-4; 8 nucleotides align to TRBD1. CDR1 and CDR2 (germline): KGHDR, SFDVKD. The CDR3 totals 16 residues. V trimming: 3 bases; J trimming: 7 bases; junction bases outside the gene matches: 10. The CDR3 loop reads CATSDAIPGQANIQYF. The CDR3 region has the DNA TGTGCCACCAGTGATGCCATCCCGGGACAGGCCAACATTCAGTACTTC.

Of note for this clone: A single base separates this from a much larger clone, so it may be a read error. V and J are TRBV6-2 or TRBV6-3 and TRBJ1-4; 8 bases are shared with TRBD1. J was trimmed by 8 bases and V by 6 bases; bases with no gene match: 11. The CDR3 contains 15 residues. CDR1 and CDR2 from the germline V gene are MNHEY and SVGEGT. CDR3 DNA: TGTGCCAGCAGACAGTGGACAGGGACGAACGAAAAACTGTTTTTT. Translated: CASRQWTGTNEKLFF.

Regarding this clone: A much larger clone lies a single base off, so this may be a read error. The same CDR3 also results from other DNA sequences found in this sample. The CDR3 region has the DNA TGTGCCAGCAGCACACTTAGCGGGGTGGGGGAGACCCAGTACTTC. It translates to CASSTLSGVGETQYF. V is TRBV7-7 and J is TRBJ2-5; 8 positions agree with TRBD2. Germline V CDR1 and CDR2: SSHAT, FNYEAQ (reference sequence). This CDR3 is built from 15 residues. Germline trimming cut 5 bases from V and 5 bases from J; bases unmatched to any gene: 10.

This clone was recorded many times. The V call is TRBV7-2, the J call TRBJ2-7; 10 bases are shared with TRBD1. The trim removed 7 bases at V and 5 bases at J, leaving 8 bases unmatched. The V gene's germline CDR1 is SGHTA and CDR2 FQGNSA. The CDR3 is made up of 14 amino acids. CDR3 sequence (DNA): TGTGCCAGCACCCCGAGGACAGGGGGGAACGAGCAGTACTTC. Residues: CASTPRTGGNEQYF.

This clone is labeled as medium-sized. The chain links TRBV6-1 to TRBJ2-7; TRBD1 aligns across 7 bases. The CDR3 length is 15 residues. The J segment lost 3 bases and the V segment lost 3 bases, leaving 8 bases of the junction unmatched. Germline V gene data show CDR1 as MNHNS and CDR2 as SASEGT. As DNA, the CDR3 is TGTGCCAGCAGTGACCACAGGGGTCAAAACTACGAGCAGTACTTC. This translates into CASSDHRGQNYEQYF.

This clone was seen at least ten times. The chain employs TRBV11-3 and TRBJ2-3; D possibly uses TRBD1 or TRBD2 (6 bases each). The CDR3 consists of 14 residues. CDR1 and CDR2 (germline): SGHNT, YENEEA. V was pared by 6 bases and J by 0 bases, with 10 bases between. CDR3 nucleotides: TGTGCCAGCAGGGGAGGACAGAGCACAGATACGCAGTATTTT. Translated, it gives CASRGGQSTDTQYF.

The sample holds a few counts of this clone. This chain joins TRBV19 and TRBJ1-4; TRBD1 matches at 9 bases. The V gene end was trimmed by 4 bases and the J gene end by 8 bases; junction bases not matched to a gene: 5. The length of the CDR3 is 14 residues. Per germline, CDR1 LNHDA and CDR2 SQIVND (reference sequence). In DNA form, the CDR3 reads TGTGCCAGTAGTACAGGGACAGGGTACGAAAAACTGTTTTTT. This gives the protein CASSTGTGYEKLFF.

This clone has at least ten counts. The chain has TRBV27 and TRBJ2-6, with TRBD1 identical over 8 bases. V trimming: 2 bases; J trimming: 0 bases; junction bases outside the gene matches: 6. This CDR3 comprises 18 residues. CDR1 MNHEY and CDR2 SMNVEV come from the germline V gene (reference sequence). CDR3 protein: CASSLRGTGSSGANVLTF. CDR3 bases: TGTGCCAGCAGTTTAAGGGGGACAGGATCCTCTGGGGCCAACGTCCTGACTTTC.

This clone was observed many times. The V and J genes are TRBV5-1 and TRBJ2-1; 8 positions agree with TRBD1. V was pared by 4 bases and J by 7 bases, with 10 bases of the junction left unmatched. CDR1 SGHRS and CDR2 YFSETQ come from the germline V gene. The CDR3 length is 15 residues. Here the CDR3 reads CASSTGQGSVNEQFF. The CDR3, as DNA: TGCGCCAGCAGCACCGGACAGGGCAGTGTGAATGAGCAGTTCTTC.

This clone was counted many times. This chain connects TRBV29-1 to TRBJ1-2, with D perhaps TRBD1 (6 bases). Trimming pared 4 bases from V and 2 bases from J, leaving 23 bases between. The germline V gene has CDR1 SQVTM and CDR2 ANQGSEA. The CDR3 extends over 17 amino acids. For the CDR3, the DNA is TGCAGCGTTGGGGGCCCTTTCTCGGACAGAGAAAACTATGGCTACACCTTC. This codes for CSVGGPFSDRENYGYTF.

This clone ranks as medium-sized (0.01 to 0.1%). The CDR3 nucleotides are TGTGCCAGCAGAATGGGGGCCTTCGATGGCTACACCTTC. Amino acids: CASRMGAFDGYTF. This rearrangement joins TRBV27 to TRBJ1-2, with a tentative D call TRBD1 (6 bases). The CDR3 loop spans 13 amino acids. V lost 6 bases to trimming and J lost 6 bases, with 14 bases between them. Germline V gene sequence: CDR1 MNHEY, CDR2 SMNVEV (reference sequence).

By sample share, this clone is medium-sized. The CDR3 DNA sequence: TGCGCCAGCAGTGTCGGGACAGGGGCCTACGAGCAGTACTTC. Translated, it gives CASSVGTGAYEQYF. The rearrangement links TRBV10-1 to TRBJ2-7; 10 nucleotides line up with TRBD1. J lost 2 bases, V lost 4 bases, and 2 bases had no gene match. In germline, CDR1 is WNHNN, CDR2 SYGVQD (reference sequence). The CDR3 consists of 14 residues.

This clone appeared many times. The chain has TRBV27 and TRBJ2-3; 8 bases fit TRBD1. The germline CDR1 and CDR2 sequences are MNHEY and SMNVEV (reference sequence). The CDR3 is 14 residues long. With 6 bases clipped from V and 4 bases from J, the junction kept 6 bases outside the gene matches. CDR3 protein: CASRAQGASDTQYF. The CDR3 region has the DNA TGTGCCAGCAGGGCGCAGGGGGCATCAGATACGCAGTATTTT.

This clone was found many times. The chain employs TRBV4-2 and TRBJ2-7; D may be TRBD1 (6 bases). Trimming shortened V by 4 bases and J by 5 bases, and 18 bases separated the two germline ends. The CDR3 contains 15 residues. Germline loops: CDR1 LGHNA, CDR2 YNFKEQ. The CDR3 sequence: CASSRDAGTINEQYF. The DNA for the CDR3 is TGTGCCAGCAGCCGGGATGCCGGGACAATCAACGAGCAGTACTTC.

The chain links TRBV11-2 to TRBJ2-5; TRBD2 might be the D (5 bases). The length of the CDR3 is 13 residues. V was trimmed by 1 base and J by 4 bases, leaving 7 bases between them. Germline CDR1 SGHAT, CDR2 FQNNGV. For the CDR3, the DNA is TGTGCCAGCAGCTTAGCCGCGGGAGAGACCCAGTACTTC. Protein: CASSLAAGETQYF.

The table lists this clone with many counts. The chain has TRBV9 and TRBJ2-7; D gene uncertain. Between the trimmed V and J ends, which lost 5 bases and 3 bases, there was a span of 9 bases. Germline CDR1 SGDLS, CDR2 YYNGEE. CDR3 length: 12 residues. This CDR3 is CASRIGSYEQYF. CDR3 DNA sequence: TGTGCCAGCAGAATCGGCAGCTACGAGCAGTACTTC. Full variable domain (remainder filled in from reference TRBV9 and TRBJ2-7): DSGVTQTPKHLITATGQRVTLRCSPRSGDLSVYWYQQSLDQGLQFLIQYYNGEERAKGNILERFSAQQFPDLHSELNLSSLELGDSALYFCASRIGSYEQYFGPGTRLTVT.

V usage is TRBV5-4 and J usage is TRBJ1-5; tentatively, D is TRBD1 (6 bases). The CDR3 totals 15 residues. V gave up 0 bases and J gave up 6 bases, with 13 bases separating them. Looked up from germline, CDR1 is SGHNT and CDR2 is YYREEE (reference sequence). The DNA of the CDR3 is TGTGCCAGCAGCTTGGACGGCAGGGGAGGTCAGCCCCAGCATTTT. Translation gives CASSLDGRGGQPQHF.